This TCR beta chain was documented in a study of blood T cells in healthy people across ages (dated by TCRdb to the mid-2010s). Concerning the study at large: Template switching captured roughly one uniquely barcoded TCR beta cDNA molecule per two T cells in model experiments. The study measured age-related changes in TCR beta repertoire diversity using deep sequencing normalized with unique cDNA molecular identifiers. To avoid experimental bias, donors of different ages were distributed randomly across sequencing lanes. The donors were split into four age groups: young (average around 17 years), middle-aged (39), aged (over 55) and long-lived (roughly 88). Using the same blood draw, the study looked at two additional independent replicas of 1 million unique cDNA reads for two donors, one aged 18 to 30 and the other aged 80 or older.

This clonotype was detected ten times or more. Its cognate antigen has yet to be identified. Nothing much larger sits one base from this clone, and base qualities are not available. The donors were 40 or so Caucasian individuals from Russia, aged roughly 6 to 100 years, who were systemically healthy. Roughly 9 milliliters of peripheral blood were drawn from each donor into EDTA-treated Vacutainer tubes. Ficoll-Paque density-gradient centrifugation was used to isolate PBMCs, with at least 6.5 million per sample. Trizol reagent was used to extract total RNA from PBMCs, with at least 5.5 micrograms per sample. For every donor, flow cytometry on a PBMC aliquot measured the percentage of naive CD45RAhigh/CD27high T cells. Here is what the overall study found, with its caveats: There was a strong correlation between observed TCR beta diversity and the percentage of naive T cells measured by flow cytometry. Since profiling was done on bulk unsorted PBMCs, naive and antigen-experienced compartments could not be conclusively compared. Observed TCR beta diversity per million T cells fell roughly linearly with age, and a significant reduction was already apparent by age roughly 40. Compared with the aged group, the long-lived group had more naive CD4+ T cells, fewer expanded clones and increased TCR diversity, suggesting age selection. Estimates of total diversity from one million sequenced T cells were regarded as lower bounds and underestimates. The CMV infection status of donors was not known, potentially confounding age-related changes in expanded clonotypes.

Libraries came from 5' RACE. TCRdb names Illumina HiSeq 2500 as the instrument used. A second PCR of about 6 to 11 cycles was run with a J-beta primer mix and a sample-barcoded 5' primer. A unique molecular identifier was introduced onto each TCR beta cDNA molecule by a template-switch 5' adaptor carrying 12 random nucleotides. Each sample yielded at least 3 million CDR3-containing paired-end reads. First-strand cDNA was synthesized from all RNA with the Mint cDNA synthesis kit, primed by a TRBC-specific oligonucleotide. After uracil-DNA glycosylase treatment, a first 18-cycle PCR used universal primers M1SS and BC2_uni_R on all cDNA. Regarding the original processing steps: Each sample was normalized by randomly selecting 1 million high-quality reads, each carrying a distinct molecular identifier. Reads sharing molecular identifiers were discarded rather than binned into consensus sequences. MiTCR, run with a Q25 quality threshold and the strictest error-elimination algorithm, handled CDR3 identification, clonotype clustering and error correction. A nonparametric unseen species model with Euler transformation was used to estimate a lower bound on total TCR beta diversity. Using fastp trimming at Q25 and MiXCR clonotype assembly, TCRdb reanalyzed the public sequencing data and kept in-frame beta chains. Every CDR3 protein is listed once, alongside the most common genes and DNA of its rows. The V and J calls shown here were made by TCRdb, not taken from the authors' results. The sample profile shows over 500,000 distinct CDR3 sequences; around 50% of them were found once. Less than 15% of the sample is taken by the ten largest.

The CDR3 runs 15 residues from the cysteine to the phenylalanine. Left in the record is the CDR3 DNA by itself, 45 bases read in frame from the first base. The V end loses 6 bases and the J end loses 2 bases, and a stretch of 14 bases separates them. The receptor was derived from a woman of 80 years or more in good health. The chain uses TRBV12-3 or TRBV12-4 and TRBJ2-1; perhaps TRBD2 is the D gene, with 7 bases matching. The specimen sequenced was blood. CDR3 region: CASRPRGGAYNEQFF. The nucleotide sequence reads TGTGCCAGCAGGCCCCGAGGGGGGGCCTACAATGAGCAGTTCTTC.